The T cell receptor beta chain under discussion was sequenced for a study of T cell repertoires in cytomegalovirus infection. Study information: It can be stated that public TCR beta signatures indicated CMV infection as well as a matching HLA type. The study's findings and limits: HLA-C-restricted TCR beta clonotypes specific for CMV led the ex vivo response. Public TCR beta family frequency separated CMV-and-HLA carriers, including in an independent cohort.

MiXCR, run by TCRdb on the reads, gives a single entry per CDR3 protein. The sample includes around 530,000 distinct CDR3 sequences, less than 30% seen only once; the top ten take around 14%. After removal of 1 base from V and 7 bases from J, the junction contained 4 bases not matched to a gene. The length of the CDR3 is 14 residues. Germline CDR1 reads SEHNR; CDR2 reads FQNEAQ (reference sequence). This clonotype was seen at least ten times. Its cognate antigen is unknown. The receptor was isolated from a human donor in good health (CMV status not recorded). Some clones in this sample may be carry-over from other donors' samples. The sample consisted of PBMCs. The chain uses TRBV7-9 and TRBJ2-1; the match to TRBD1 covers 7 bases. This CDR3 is CASSLDDRVNEQFF. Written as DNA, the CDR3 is TGTGCCAGCAGCTTAGACGACAGGGTGAATGAGCAGTTCTTC.